What follows are 2 T cell receptor beta chains derived from one specimen sequenced in a study of tumor-infiltrating lymphocytes in oesophageal squamous cell carcinoma. MiXCR was run by TCRdb on the reads, yielding one entry per CDR3 protein. Here the sample spans approximately 10,000 distinct CDR3 sequences, more than 50% being singletons. Source material: blood. These receptors all stem from a female donor with esophageal squamous cell carcinoma.

This clonotype was counted a few times. The V call is TRBV7-2, the J call TRBJ2-7, with 9 bases aligning to TRBD2. The CDR3 sequence is 15 residues long. Germline-derived CDR1 and CDR2 are SGHTA and FQGNSA. The V segment lost 0 bases and the J segment 0 bases; nucleotides outside the gene matches: 0. The CDR3 DNA follows: TGTGCCAGCAGCTTAGCTAGCGGGAGCTCCTACGAGCAGTACTTC. Its translation: CASSLASGSSYEQYF.

The rearrangement links TRBV7-3 to TRBJ2-3; perhaps TRBD2 as D (6 bases). Between the trimmed V and J ends, which lost 1 base and 2 bases, there was a span of 7 bases. The germline V gene encodes CDR1 SGHTA and CDR2 FQGTGA. CDR3 size: 14 residues. DNA of the CDR3: TGTGCCAGCAGCTTAATGGACTACACAGATACGCAGTATTTT. This sequence encodes CASSLMDYTDTQYF. Based on the CDR3 plus reference TRBV7-3 and TRBJ2-3, the full variable domain is GAGVSQTPSNKVTEKGKYVELRCDPISGHTALYWYRQSLGQGPEFLIYFQGTGAADDSGLPNDRFFAVRPEGSVSTLKIQRTERGDSAVYLCASSLMDYTDTQYFGPGTRLTVL.